This T cell receptor beta chain was identified during a study of cytomegalovirus exposure and HLA in healthy donors. Study results and limitations: Serostatus for CMV was the only available immune exposure information. Being productive about 90% or about 30% of the time was typical of most TCR beta V segments in an earlier analysis.

Vbeta (60) and Jbeta (13) primers were used in the PCR. Original analysis: An analysis that came later counted 80 million or so unique TCR beta chains, 9 million to 12 million shared. Data came from immunoSEQ multiplex PCR; TCRdb stores just in-frame clones and leaves some out. Clonal size and the V and J genes are those of that table, whereas D and trimming came from the DNA. The sample consists of tens of thousands of clones, 81% of them appearing once. CDR1 and CDR2 from the germline V gene are SEHNR and FQNEAQ (reference sequence). V was clipped by 6 bases and J by 3 bases, with 12 bases between them. The CDR3 runs 14 residues. Concerning this clone itself: Its antigen is undetermined.

The chain has TRBV7-9 and TRBJ1-5; D gene ambiguous. The sample taken for sequencing was PBMCs. The TCR comes from a girl aged 2-15 years in good health and CMV-seropositive. This chain's CDR3 is CASSIRETNQPQHF. The DNA of the CDR3 is TGTGCCAGCAGTATCCGGGAGACCAATCAGCCCCAGCATTTT. Based on the CDR3 plus reference TRBV7-9 and TRBJ1-5, the full variable domain is DTGVSQNPRHKITKRGQNVTFRCDPISEHNRLYWYRQTLGQGPEFLTYFQNEAQLEKSRLLSDRFSAERPKGSFSTLEIQRTEQGDSAMYLCASSIRETNQPQHFGDGTRLSIL.